These T cell receptor beta chains were read from a single sample in a study of response to subunit inactivated influenza vaccine. In TCRdb, the RT-PCR reads were re-called with MiXCR into one record per CDR3 protein. Of a few hundred thousand distinct CDR3 sequences in the sample, just over 20% were seen once. The specimen was PBMCs from blood, collected less than 22 months after vaccination. The receptor source for this set is a man between 50 and 70 years old who received an inactivated influenza vaccine. CDR3s include the opening cysteine and the closing phenylalanine or tryptophan. The order of the fields is D gene, V gene, J gene, clone size, CDR3 DNA, CDR3 protein. The D gene is left open where the match is weak. Some rows mark clone size as missing; the rest say once, few, many or name a class of expanded clone.

>NA|TRBV4-1|TRBJ1-5|few
TGCGCCAGCAGCCAAGAGGGTGATAGCAATCAGCCCCAGCATTTT
CASSQEGDSNQPQHF
>TRBD1|TRBV4-2|TRBJ1-2|NA
TGTGCCAGCAGCCAAGATCAGGGGGTCGGTGTAAACTATGGCTACACCTTC
CASSQDQGVGVNYGYTF
>NA|TRBV24-1|TRBJ2-4|few
TGTGCCACTCCCTCGTTGGCAGGGGATCACGTACTAGCCAAAAACATTCAGTACTTC
CATPSLAGDHVLAKNIQYF
>TRBD1|TRBV29-1|TRBJ1-1|NA
TGCAGCGTTGAAGATCTGAGAGGGGACAGGGATCCCATGAACACTGAAGCTTTCTTT
CSVEDLRGDRDPMNTEAFF
>NA|TRBV12-3/TRBV12-4|TRBJ1-5|NA
TGTGCCAGCAGTTTAAGGCAGGGCTACCAGCCCCAGCATTTT
CASSLRQGYQPQHF
>TRBD2|TRBV20-1|TRBJ2-7|NA
TGCAGTGCTGCCTCTAGCGGATACAACTACGAGCAGTACTTC
CSAASSGYNYEQYF
>TRBD2|TRBV9|TRBJ2-2|few
TGTGCCAGCAGCGTAGCTACAAGAGCGGGAGGTTACACCGGGGAGCTGTTTTTT
CASSVATRAGGYTGELFF
>TRBD1|TRBV5-6|TRBJ1-1|few
TGTGCCAGCAGCCCCCTCGACAGGGGTCCTGAAGCTTTCTTT
CASSPLDRGPEAFF
>NA|TRBV7-2|TRBJ1-1|many
TGTGCCAGCAGCTTAACCGGGGCAGTGACTGAAGCTTTCTTT
CASSLTGAVTEAFF
>TRBD2|TRBV7-2|TRBJ2-5|NA
TGTGCCAGCAGCTTATCTATTTCTAGCGGGGGAGAGGAGACCCAGTACTTC
CASSLSISSGGEETQYF
>TRBD2|TRBV20-1|TRBJ2-7|few
TGCAGTGCTGGGGATAGCGGGAGGGCCCTCTACGAGCAGTACTTC
CSAGDSGRALYEQYF
>NA|TRBV9|TRBJ2-7|NA
TGTGCCAGCAGCGTAGGGCGGGGCCATGAGGACAACTACGAGCAGTACTTC
CASSVGRGHEDNYEQYF
>NA|TRBV12-3/TRBV12-4|TRBJ2-3|few
TGTGCCAGCAGCCGCCCAACATCGGATACGCAGTATTTT
CASSRPTSDTQYF
>NA|TRBV19|TRBJ2-2|once
TGTGCCAGTAGTATTTGGGGGAAGTACACCGGGGAGCTGTTTTTT
CASSIWGKYTGELFF
>NA|TRBV5-1|TRBJ2-4|NA
TGCGCCAGCAGCTTAACGGCGGGTACCCTAGCCAAAAACATTCAGTACTTC
CASSLTAGTLAKNIQYF
>NA|TRBV20-1|TRBJ2-7|few
TGCAGCCCCCGGGAGTCGAGCTCCTACGAGCAGTACTTC
CSPRESSSYEQYF
>NA|TRBV20-1|TRBJ2-2|NA
TGCAGTGCTAGACCCAGTAGTTTTCCCGGGGAGCTGTTTTTT
CSARPSSFPGELFF
>NA|TRBV10-1|TRBJ2-1|few
TGCGCCAGCAGTGCCGGGTTTGCCTACAATGAGCAGTTCTTC
CASSAGFAYNEQFF
>NA|TRBV28|TRBJ2-6|few
TGTGCCAGCAGTAAACGGACAGCTGGGGCCAACGTCCTGACTTTC
CASSKRTAGANVLTF
>TRBD1|TRBV7-2|TRBJ1-6|NA
TGTGCCAGCAGCTTATCGGGACAGTATAATTCACCCCTCCACTTT
CASSLSGQYNSPLHF
>NA|TRBV15|TRBJ1-2|few
TGTGCCACCAGCAGAGACGTCTATGGCTACACCTTC
CATSRDVYGYTF
>NA|TRBV7-2|TRBJ1-2|few
TGTGCCAGCAGCAGGGACTCCGCCGGACCCGGCTACACCTTC
CASSRDSAGPGYTF
>NA|TRBV6-6|TRBJ2-1|few
TGTGCCACACACTTGACAGGGACTATGGAGCAGTTCTTC
CATHLTGTMEQFF
>NA|TRBV6-6|TRBJ1-1|NA
TGTGCCAGCAGTTACCGGGACAAGAACACTGAAGCTTTCTTT
CASSYRDKNTEAFF
>TRBD2|TRBV27|TRBJ2-1|NA
TGTGCCAGCTCTAGCGGGGCAAGCTCCTACAATGAGCAGTTCTTC
CASSSGASSYNEQFF
>NA|TRBV4-2|TRBJ1-4|few
TGTGCCAGCAGCCAGGGAGCCGGGACTGGTGAAAAACTGTTTTTT
CASSQGAGTGEKLFF
>NA|TRBV28|TRBJ2-5|NA
TGTGCCAGCAGTAAGAACGTGGAGACCCAGTACTTC
CASSKNVETQYF
>NA|TRBV6-1|TRBJ2-5|NA
TGTGCCAGCAGCCCACACGGGCAGTACCAAGAGACCCAGTACTTC
CASSPHGQYQETQYF
>TRBD1|TRBV24-1|TRBJ2-2|few
TGTGCCACCAGTGATCCATCGGGACAGGGGAACACCGGGGAGCTGTTTTTT
CATSDPSGQGNTGELFF
>NA|TRBV12-3/TRBV12-4|TRBJ2-3|NA
TGTGCCAGCAGTCCCACAACCACAGATACGCAGTATTTT
CASSPTTTDTQYF
>TRBD1|TRBV19|TRBJ1-5|NA
TGTGCCAGTAGTATTGACAGGGCTAATCAGCCCCAGCATTTT
CASSIDRANQPQHF
>NA|TRBV11-2|TRBJ1-5|few
TGTGCCAGCAGCCGATACCCGCCAGGGATAGATAGCAATCAGCCCCAGCATTTT
CASSRYPPGIDSNQPQHF
>NA|TRBV20-1|TRBJ1-1|NA
TGCAGTGCCGATTGGTGGGAGCAGGAAGCCACTGAAGCTTTCTTT
CSADWWEQEATEAFF
>NA|TRBV28|TRBJ1-4|few
TGTGCCAGCAGTTCATCACCCAAGAACCGCTACGGTGAAAAACTGTTTTTT
CASSSSPKNRYGEKLFF
>NA|TRBV4-1|TRBJ1-5|NA
TGCGCCAGCAGCCAAAGGGGGGATCCAGGCCAGCCCCAGCATTTT
CASSQRGDPGQPQHF
>TRBD2|TRBV29-1|TRBJ2-1|few
TGCAGCGTTGAAGAGGCTCTAGCGGGAGCCTACAATGAGCAGTTCTTC
CSVEEALAGAYNEQFF